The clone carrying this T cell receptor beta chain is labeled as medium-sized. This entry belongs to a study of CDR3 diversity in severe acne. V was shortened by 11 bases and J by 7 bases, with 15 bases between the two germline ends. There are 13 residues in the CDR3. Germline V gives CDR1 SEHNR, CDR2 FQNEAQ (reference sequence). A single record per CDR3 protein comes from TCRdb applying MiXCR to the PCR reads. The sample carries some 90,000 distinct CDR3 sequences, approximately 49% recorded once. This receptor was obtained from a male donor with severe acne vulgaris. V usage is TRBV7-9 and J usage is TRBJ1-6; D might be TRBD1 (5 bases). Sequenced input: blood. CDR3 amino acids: CAVGPQTNSPLHF. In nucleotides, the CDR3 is TGTGCCGTGGGACCCCAGACCAATTCACCCCTCCACTTT.